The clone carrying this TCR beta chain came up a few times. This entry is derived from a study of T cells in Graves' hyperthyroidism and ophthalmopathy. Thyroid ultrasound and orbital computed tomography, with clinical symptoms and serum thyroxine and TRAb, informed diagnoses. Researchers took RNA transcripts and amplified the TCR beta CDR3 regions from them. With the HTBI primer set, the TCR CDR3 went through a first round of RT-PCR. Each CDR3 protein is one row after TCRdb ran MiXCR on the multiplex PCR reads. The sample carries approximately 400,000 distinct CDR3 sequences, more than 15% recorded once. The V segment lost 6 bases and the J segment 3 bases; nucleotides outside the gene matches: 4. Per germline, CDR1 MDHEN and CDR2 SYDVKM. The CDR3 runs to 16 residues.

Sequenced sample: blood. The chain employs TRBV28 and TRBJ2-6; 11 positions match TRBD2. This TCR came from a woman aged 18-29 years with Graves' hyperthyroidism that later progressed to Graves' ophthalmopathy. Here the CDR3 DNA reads TGTGCCAGCAGAACTAGCGGGAGTTTTGGGGCCAACGTCCTGACTTTC. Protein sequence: CASRTSGSFGANVLTF.